The 15 T cell receptor beta chains reported below all come from one sample, sequenced in a study of blood T cells in healthy people across ages. The use of a sample-barcoded 5' primer and a J-beta primer mix characterized a second PCR of about 6 to 12 cycles. From the 5' RACE reads, TCRdb called clonotypes with MiXCR, one entry per CDR3 protein. The sample shows about 690,000 distinct CDR3 sequences, 40% to 50% of them seen only once. Sequences were obtained from blood. Receptors originate from an older man in good health.

This sequence joins TRBV14 and TRBJ1-2, with 9 bases identical to TRBD1. The junction had 2 bases not matched to a gene; V was cut back by 0 bases and J by 3 bases. CDR3 size: 15 residues. Germline V gene data show CDR1 as SGHDN and CDR2 as FVKESK. The CDR3 DNA reads as TGTGCCAGCAGCCAAGATTGGACAGGGGACTATGGCTACACCTTC. It yields the protein CASSQDWTGDYGYTF.

A few counts support this clonotype. The chain links TRBV7-2 to TRBJ1-4, with TRBD1 as a possible D gene (6 bases). V was trimmed by 5 bases and J by 10 bases, leaving 20 bases between them. From germline, CDR1 is SGHTA and CDR2 FQGNSA. The CDR3 totals 15 residues. The CDR3 nucleotides read TGTGCCAGCAGCACCGCTCTCAAGACAGGTGGAAAACTGTTTTTT. It is translated as CASSTALKTGGKLFF. Looking up the rest from reference TRBV7-2 and TRBJ1-4 gives the full variable domain: GAGVSQSPSNKVTEKGKDVELRCDPISGHTALYWYRQSLGQGLEFLIYFQGNSAPDKSGLPSDRFSAERTGGSVSTLTIQRTQQEDSAVYLCASSTALKTGGKLFFGSGTQLSVL.

This clonotype was recorded many times. The chain combines TRBV7-2 with TRBJ2-7; D might be TRBD1 or TRBD2, each matching 5 bases. V lost 4 bases and J 7 bases, leaving 23 bases between the germline ends. The CDR3 runs 16 residues. Looked up from germline, CDR1 is SGHTA and CDR2 is FQGNSA. CDR3 nucleotides: TGTGCCAGCAGCTCCGGTAGCAGGGTCGCGGCGGGTGAGCAGTACTTC. Amino acid sequence: CASSSGSRVAAGEQYF.

Note on this clonotype: Its ends do not fully match the called genes, so a read error is possible. This sequence joins TRBV6-2 or TRBV6-3 and TRBJ2-7; D might be TRBD2 (6 bases). Germline assignment: CDR1 MNHEY and CDR2 SVGEGT. CDR3 length: 13 residues. CDR3 sequence (DNA): TGTGCCAGCAGTTACTCGGAGGGATACGGGCAGTACTTC. As protein: CASSYSEGYGQYF.

This clonotype was counted a few times. The chain combines TRBV4-1 with TRBJ1-2; 7 bases map to TRBD1. The junction had 2 bases not matched to a gene; V was cut back by 0 bases and J by 1 base. The germline V gene has CDR1 MGHRA and CDR2 YSYEKL. The CDR3 has 15 amino acids. The DNA of the CDR3 is TGCGCCAGCAGCCAAGAGGACAGGTATAACTATGGCTACACCTTC. Translated: CASSQEDRYNYGYTF.

This clonotype was detected ten times or more. The CDR3 DNA is TGTGCCAGCAGCACCTCACAACTAGCGGGCTCGGGGGAGCAGTACTTC. It codes for CASSTSQLAGSGEQYF. V usage is TRBV7-2 and J usage is TRBJ2-7, with TRBD2 matching over 9 bases. This CDR3 is 16 amino acids long. Germline-derived CDR1 and CDR2 are SGHTA and FQGNSA. Germline trimming cut 5 bases from V and 7 bases from J; bases unmatched to any gene: 15.

The gene calls are TRBV10-3 and TRBJ1-5; 10 bases line up with TRBD1. Germline V CDR1 and CDR2: ENHRY, SYGVKD. This CDR3 comprises 14 residues. V was pared by 8 bases and J by 0 bases, with 1 base of the junction left unmatched. For the CDR3, the DNA is TGTGCCATCGGACAGGGGGATAGCAATCAGCCCCAGCATTTT. It yields the protein CAIGQGDSNQPQHF.

The table lists this clonotype with a few counts. The rearrangement joins TRBV15 to TRBJ2-1, with 14 positions matching TRBD2. This CDR3 is 17 amino acids long. From germline, CDR1 is LNHNV and CDR2 YYDKDF (reference sequence). Trimming at V came to 1 base and at J to 5 bases, leaving 4 bases not matched to a gene. In DNA, the CDR3 is TGTGCCACCAGCAGAGGGGGACTAGCGGGAGAAAACAATGAGCAGTTCTTC. Amino acids: CATSRGGLAGENNEQFF.

The chain has TRBV6-5 and TRBJ1-2, with 7 bases that match TRBD1. The V gene end was trimmed by 6 bases and the J gene end by 8 bases; junction bases not matched to a gene: 6. CDR3 size: 12 residues. Per the germline V gene, CDR1 is MNHEY and CDR2 is SVGAGI. Written as DNA, the CDR3 is TGTGCCAGCAGATCTACAGGGGTCGGCTACACCTTC. Translation gives CASRSTGVGYTF.

This clonotype has only a few counts. This chain uses TRBV4-3 with TRBJ2-1; the D gene is possibly TRBD1 (5 bases). The V end was cut by 0 bases, the J end by 9 bases, with 15 bases between. CDR1 LGHNA and CDR2 YSLEER come from the germline V gene. The CDR3 has 15 amino acids. CDR3 nucleotide sequence: TGCGCCAGCAGCCAAGATCCAGACAGCTTCAGTGAGCAGTTCTTC. This translates into CASSQDPDSFSEQFF.

This clonotype has a handful of counts. V usage is TRBV29-1 and J usage is TRBJ1-1, with D hard to call. The ends were cut back, 1 base at V and 6 bases at J, with 9 bases in the middle. The CDR3 has 12 amino acids. From germline, CDR1 is SQVTM and CDR2 ANQGSEA. The CDR3 sequence is CSVEGTMPEAFF. In DNA form, the CDR3 reads TGCAGCGTTGAAGGGACGATGCCTGAAGCTTTCTTT.

To note about this clonotype: Compared with germline, one end of the junction differs, possibly owing to a read error. The chain combines TRBV20-1 with TRBJ2-2, with 8 nucleotides matching TRBD2. Germline V gene lookup returns CDR1 DFQATT and CDR2 SNEGSKA (reference sequence). This CDR3 spans 16 amino acids. This CDR3 reads CSARAGVNKNTGELFF. CDR3 nucleotide sequence: TGCAGTGCCAGAGCGGGGGTAAACAAGAACACCGGGGAGCTGTTTTTT.

As for this clonotype: A single base separates this from a much larger clone, so it may be a read error. The V and J genes are TRBV20-1 and TRBJ2-5, with 10 bases lining up with TRBD2. Germline V gene data show CDR1 as DFQATT and CDR2 as SNEGSKA (reference sequence). The CDR3 covers 13 residues. The CDR3 loop reads CSPPPSGRNEQYF. The DNA of the CDR3 is TGCAGCCCCCCCCCTAGCGGGAGAAATGAGCAGTACTTC.

The CDR3: CASTTQPGTPKETQYF. In nucleotides, the CDR3 is TGTGCCAGCACTACCCAGCCAGGAACTCCCAAAGAGACCCAGTACTTC. The V call is TRBV5-6, the J call TRBJ2-5; D remains unclear. The CDR3 totals 16 residues. V shed 6 bases and J shed 3 bases, with 21 bases lying between them. CDR1 is SGHDT, CDR2 YYEEEE, per germline.

This clonotype appeared a single time. This may be a read error, as it is one base from a much larger clone. This chain connects TRBV25-1 to TRBJ1-2; D is ambiguous. Trimming took off 1 base at V and 0 bases at J, with 12 bases between the two ends. This CDR3 contains 16 residues. Germline loops: CDR1 MGHDK, CDR2 SYGVNS. As DNA, the CDR3 is TGTGCCAGCAGTGAATTAAACAGCGTAGCTAACTATGGCTACACCTTC. Amino acid sequence: CASSELNSVANYGYTF.